These 22 T cell receptor beta chains were all obtained from the same sample, sequenced in a study of blood T cell repertoires in COVID-19. The data were produced by immunoSEQ multiplex PCR, yet TCRdb's version contains in-frame clones alone and is incomplete. Of 120,000 or so clones detected, 80% appear once; the ten largest clones hold more than 15%. What was sequenced was peripheral blood. These receptor sequences come from a man in his sixties with active or convalescent COVID-19.

The chain has TRBV27 and TRBJ2-3, with a weak D call TRBD2 (7 bases). CDR1 MNHEY and CDR2 SMNVEV come from the germline V gene (reference sequence). Trimming cost V 2 bases and J 3 bases, with 12 bases left between them. The CDR3 is 15 amino acids. CDR3 in amino acids: CASSLIGGETDTQYF. CDR3 nucleotide sequence: TGTGCCAGCAGTTTAATAGGGGGGGAAACAGATACGCAGTATTTT.

The chain couples TRBV10-3 to TRBJ2-1; 9 bases map to TRBD2. With V trimmed by 2 bases and J by 6 bases, 5 bases remained unmatched. The germline gives CDR1 ENHRY, CDR2 SYGVKD. The CDR3 is made up of 15 amino acids. Here the CDR3 DNA reads TGTGCCATCAGTGAGCCTAGCGGGATGGGCAATGAGCAGTTCTTC. The encoded protein is CAISEPSGMGNEQFF.

This clone was picked up a small number of times. The V gene is TRBV27, the J gene TRBJ2-7, with no clear D. This CDR3 has 14 residues. Germline values: CDR1 MNHEY, CDR2 SMNVEV (reference sequence). V was cut by 3 bases and J by 0 bases, with 9 bases left in between. The chain's CDR3 is CASSFFGDSYEQYF. DNA for the CDR3: TGTGCCAGCAGTTTCTTCGGAGACTCCTACGAGCAGTACTTC.

V is TRBV27 and J is TRBJ2-6, with 10 positions matching TRBD1. Germline CDR1 reads MNHEY; CDR2 reads SMNVEV (reference sequence). The length of the CDR3 is 19 residues. With 5 bases clipped from V and 2 bases from J, the junction kept 12 bases outside the gene matches. The chain's CDR3 is CASSLRPDRGLAGANVLTF. As DNA, the CDR3 is TGTGCCAGCAGTCTTCGTCCCGACAGGGGGCTTGCTGGGGCCAACGTCCTGACTTTC.

This clone has a handful of counts. J is TRBJ2-2 and V is TRBV29-1, with 10 bases aligning to TRBD1. The CDR3 spans 16 residues. Losses at the gene ends were 6 bases for V and 2 bases for J; bases not matched to a gene: 9. Germline CDR1 is SQVTM and CDR2 is ANQGSEA. CDR3 sequence (DNA): TGCAGCGTACTGACAGGGGGCACGTTCAACACCGGGGAGCTGTTTTTT. Translated, it gives CSVLTGGTFNTGELFF.

This chain links TRBV3-1 (or the pseudogene TRBV3-2) with TRBJ2-5; 7 bases are a match to TRBD1. V trimming: 4 bases; J trimming: 5 bases; junction bases outside the gene matches: 10. CDR1 and CDR2 (germline): LGHDT, YNNKEL (reference sequence). This CDR3 is 15 amino acids long. The DNA of the CDR3 is TGTGCCAGCAGCCTACGACAGGGCCTAGGGGAGACCCAGTACTTC. Translation gives CASSLRQGLGETQYF.

J is TRBJ2-2 and V is TRBV29-1; weak D call: TRBD1 (6 bases). Germline loops: CDR1 SQVTM, CDR2 ANQGSEA. V was trimmed by 6 bases and J by 0 bases, leaving 8 bases between them. CDR3 size: 13 residues. The CDR3 nucleotides are TGCAGCGTGAACAGGGCGAACACCGGGGAGCTGTTTTTT. Amino acids: CSVNRANTGELFF.

V is TRBV6-5 and J is TRBJ2-7; D gene unclear. The length of the CDR3 is 13 residues. The germline V gene encodes CDR1 MNHEY and CDR2 SVGAGI. V was pared by 0 bases and J by 5 bases, with 8 bases between. The CDR3 DNA is TGTGCCAGCAGTTACTCGGAGAACAACGAGCAGTACTTC. Encoded protein: CASSYSENNEQYF.

The V and J genes are TRBV5-4 and TRBJ1-4; 7 positions agree with TRBD1. This CDR3 region has 15 residues. CDR1 and CDR2 (germline): SGHNT, YYREEE (reference sequence). J lost 5 bases, V lost 4 bases, and 8 bases had no gene match. CDR3 protein: CASSLRQGANEKLFF. DNA for the CDR3: TGTGCCAGCAGCCTACGACAGGGTGCAAATGAAAAACTGTTTTTT.

This clone appeared a single time. The chain employs TRBV5-1 and TRBJ2-1; 7 nucleotides line up with TRBD2. The CDR3 extends over 15 amino acids. After removal of 0 bases from V and 8 bases from J, the junction contained 8 bases not matched to a gene. The V gene's germline CDR1 is SGHRS and CDR2 YFSETQ. The CDR3 sequence is CASSLGLAGRDEQFF. The CDR3, as DNA: TGCGCCAGCAGCTTGGGCCTAGCAGGGAGGGATGAGCAGTTCTTC.

This clone was detected ten times or more. The J gene is TRBJ2-7, the V gene TRBV11-2, with 7 bases that match TRBD2. The germline CDR1 and CDR2 sequences are SGHAT and FQNNGV. This CDR3 has 14 residues. The ends lost 3 bases at V and 5 bases at J; junction bases unmatched: 7. The CDR3 region has the DNA TGTGCCAGCAGCTTCCTAGAGCGGGGCAACGAGCAGTACTTC. Translated: CASSFLERGNEQYF. The variable domain in full, with the rest retrieved from reference TRBV11-2 and TRBJ2-7, is EAGVAQSPRYKIIEKRQSVAFWCNPISGHATLYWYQQILGQGPKLLIQFQNNGVVDDSQLPKDRFSAERLKGVDSTLKIQPAKLEDSAVYLCASSFLERGNEQYFGPGTRLTVT.

The genes are TRBV7-9 and TRBJ2-3; 11 bases line up with TRBD2. The germline gives CDR1 SEHNR, CDR2 FQNEAQ (reference sequence). Germline trimming cut 3 bases from V and 5 bases from J; bases unmatched to any gene: 10. CDR3 size: 17 residues. CDR3 sequence reads: CASSFRLAGLSGDTQYF. CDR3 DNA: TGTGCCAGCAGCTTCCGACTAGCGGGACTTTCGGGAGATACGCAGTATTTT.

With respect to this clone: The same CDR3 arises from other DNA sequences in this sample as well. The V call is TRBV5-1, the J call TRBJ2-1, with a tentative D call TRBD1 (6 bases). Germline CDR1 and CDR2: SGHRS and YFSETQ. The CDR3 runs 12 residues. Trimming shortened V by 4 bases and J by 5 bases, and 7 bases separated the two germline ends. The CDR3 DNA reads as TGCGCCAGCAGCAGACAGGACAATGAGCAGTTCTTC. It encodes CASSRQDNEQFF.

This chain links TRBV5-1 with TRBJ2-3; 12 nucleotides line up with TRBD2. Germline V gives CDR1 SGHRS, CDR2 YFSETQ. CDR3 length: 17 amino acids. V was clipped by 4 bases and J by 6 bases; unmatched bases: 12. This CDR3 is CASSTGASGGGGDTQYF. The CDR3, as DNA: TGCGCCAGCAGCACCGGGGCTAGCGGGGGGGGCGGGGATACGCAGTATTTT. The variable domain in full, with the rest retrieved from reference TRBV5-1 and TRBJ2-3, is KAGVTQTPRYLIKTRGQQVTLSCSPISGHRSVSWYQQTPGQGLQFLFEYFSETQRNKGNFPGRFSGRQFSNSRSEMNVSTLELGDSALYLCASSTGASGGGGDTQYFGPGTRLTVL.

V and J are TRBV6-5 and TRBJ1-5, with D hard to call. The length of the CDR3 is 15 residues. Per the germline V gene, CDR1 is MNHEY and CDR2 is SVGAGI. With 4 bases removed from V and 0 bases from J, the gap between germline ends came to 10 bases. CDR3 coding DNA: TGTGCCAGCAGTTTTAACAGATATAGCAATCAGCCCCAGCATTTT. Protein product: CASSFNRYSNQPQHF.

The rearrangement joins TRBV28 to TRBJ1-1, with 8 bases identical to TRBD1. The CDR3 is made up of 15 amino acids. Trimming cost V 6 bases and J 0 bases; bases outside gene matches: 6. Germline V gives CDR1 MDHEN, CDR2 SYDVKM. The CDR3 is CASSLGQGVNTEAFF. The CDR3 nucleotides read TGTGCCAGCAGCCTCGGACAGGGAGTGAACACTGAAGCTTTCTTT.

CDR3 nucleotide sequence: TGTGCCAGCAGTCCTGACAGTTACAAAGCTTTCTTT. Residues: CASSPDSYKAFF. V and J are TRBV2 and TRBJ1-1, with D possibly matching TRBD1 (5 bases). The CDR3 runs 12 residues. From germline, CDR1 is SNHLY and CDR2 FYNNEI. V shed 5 bases and J shed 9 bases, with 13 bases lying between them.

The rearrangement links TRBV7-2 to TRBJ1-4, with a weak D call TRBD1 (6 bases). Germline V CDR1 and CDR2: SGHTA, FQGNSA. This CDR3 is 14 amino acids long. The V and J ends lost 4 bases and 4 bases respectively, with 10 bases between them. DNA for the CDR3: TGTGCCAGCAGCTCGGGACAAAATAATGAAAAACTGTTTTTT. It codes for CASSSGQNNEKLFF. Variable domain in full (rest from reference TRBV7-2 and TRBJ1-4): GAGVSQSPSNKVTEKGKDVELRCDPISGHTALYWYRQSLGQGLEFLIYFQGNSAPDKSGLPSDRFSAERTGGSVSTLTIQRTQQEDSAVYLCASSSGQNNEKLFFGSGTQLSVL.

The chain has TRBV7-9 and TRBJ1-2; no firm D call. Trimming took 0 bases from V and 5 from J, leaving 10 bases between them. This CDR3 spans 14 amino acids. Per the germline V gene, CDR1 is SEHNR and CDR2 is FQNEAQ (reference sequence). The CDR3, as DNA: TGTGCCAGCAGCTTAGCGGTAGAGTTATATGGCTACACCTTC. This sequence encodes CASSLAVELYGYTF.

The chain carries TRBV11-2 and TRBJ2-5; D is perhaps TRBD2 (5 bases). Trimming stripped 7 bases from V and 4 bases from J, with 13 bases between. The CDR3 runs to 13 residues. Germline V lookup: CDR1 SGHAT, CDR2 FQNNGV. CDR3 coding DNA: TGTGCCAGCAACCCGGCAGCGGCAGAGACCCAGTACTTC. It yields the protein CASNPAAAETQYF.

This chain connects TRBV5-4 to TRBJ1-6; D remains unclear. The CDR3 runs 14 residues. Trimming cost V 4 bases and J 7 bases, with 12 bases left between them. The germline V gene encodes CDR1 SGHNT and CDR2 YYREEE (reference sequence). DNA of the CDR3: TGTGCCAGCAGCCTAGAGGGTAACAATTCACCCCTCCACTTT. Residues: CASSLEGNNSPLHF.

On this clone itself: The identical CDR3 is also encoded by other nucleotide sequences in the sample. The V gene is TRBV4-3, the J gene TRBJ2-1, with TRBD2 matching over 7 bases. The CDR3 has 16 amino acids. Germline CDR1 and CDR2: LGHNA and YSLEER. The J segment lost 1 base and the V segment lost 1 base, leaving 4 bases of the junction unmatched. The CDR3 here is CASSQVARGSYNEQFF. Written as DNA, the CDR3 is TGCGCCAGCAGCCAAGTTGCGCGGGGGTCCTACAATGAGCAGTTCTTC.